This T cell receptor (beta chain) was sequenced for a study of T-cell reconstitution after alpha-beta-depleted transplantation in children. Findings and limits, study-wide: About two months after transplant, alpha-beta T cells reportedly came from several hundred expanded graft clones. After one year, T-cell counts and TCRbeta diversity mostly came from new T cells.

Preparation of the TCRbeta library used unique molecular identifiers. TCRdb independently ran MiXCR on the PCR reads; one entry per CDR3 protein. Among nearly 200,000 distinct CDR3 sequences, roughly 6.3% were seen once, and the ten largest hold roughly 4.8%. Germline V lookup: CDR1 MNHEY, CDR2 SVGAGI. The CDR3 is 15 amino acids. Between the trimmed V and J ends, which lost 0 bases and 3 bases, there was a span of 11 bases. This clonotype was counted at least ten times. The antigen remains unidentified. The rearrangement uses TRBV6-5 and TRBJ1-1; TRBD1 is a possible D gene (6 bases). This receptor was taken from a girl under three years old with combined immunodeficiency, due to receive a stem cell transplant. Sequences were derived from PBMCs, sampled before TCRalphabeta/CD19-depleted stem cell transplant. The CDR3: CASSYSVGQYTEAFF. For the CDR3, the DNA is TGTGCCAGCAGTTACTCTGTGGGACAATACACTGAAGCTTTCTTT.